This paragraph covers one T cell receptor beta chain sequence. Researchers sorted participants into cohorts using their self-reported clinical history. As handled by the study authors: Amplifying reference gene primers gave estimates of nucleated cell counts. TCRdb keeps only in-frame clones here, not all; method: immunoSEQ multiplex PCR. V, J and clone size reflect that table, while D and trimming were determined from the DNA. The data contain 200,000 or so clones, 87% of them singletons. This sample is part of a study of blood T cell repertoires in COVID-19. Overall study context: The analysed material was cDNA or gDNA that came from T cells, B-cell-depleted T cells, or PBMCs.

V dropped 7 bases and J dropped 2; count of bases not matched to a gene: 4. Germline lookup yields CDR1 SQVTM and CDR2 ANQGSEA. The CDR3 extends over 12 amino acids. The origin of this receptor is a young man in a cohort exposed to, infected with or recovered from COVID-19 (not recorded which). The sample comprised PBMCs or T cells enriched from blood (not recorded which). The rearrangement uses TRBV29-1 and TRBJ2-5, with 7 bases identical to TRBD2. In nucleotides, the CDR3 is TGCAGCGCCTCCGGGGGGCAAGAGACCCAGTACTTC. Translation gives CSASGGQETQYF.